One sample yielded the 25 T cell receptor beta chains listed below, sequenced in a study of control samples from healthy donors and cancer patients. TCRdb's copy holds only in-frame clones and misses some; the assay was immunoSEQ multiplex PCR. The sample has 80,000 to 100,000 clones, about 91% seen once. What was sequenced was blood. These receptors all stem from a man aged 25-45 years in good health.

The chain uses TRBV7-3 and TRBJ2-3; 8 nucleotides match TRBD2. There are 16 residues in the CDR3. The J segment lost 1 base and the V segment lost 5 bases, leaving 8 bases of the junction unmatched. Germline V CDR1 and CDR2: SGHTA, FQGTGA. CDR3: CASSPPGGVGTDTQYF. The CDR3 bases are TGTGCCAGCAGCCCCCCCGGGGGGGTGGGCACAGATACGCAGTATTTT.

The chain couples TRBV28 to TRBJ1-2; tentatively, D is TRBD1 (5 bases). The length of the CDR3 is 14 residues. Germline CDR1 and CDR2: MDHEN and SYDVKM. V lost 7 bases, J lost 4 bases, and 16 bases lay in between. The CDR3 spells CASTPWGLGYGYTF. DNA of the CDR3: TGTGCCAGCACCCCCTGGGGGTTAGGCTATGGCTACACCTTC.

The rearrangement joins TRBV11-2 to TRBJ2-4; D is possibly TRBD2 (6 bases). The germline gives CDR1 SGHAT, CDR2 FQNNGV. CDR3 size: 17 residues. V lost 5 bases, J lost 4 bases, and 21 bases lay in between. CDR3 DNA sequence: TGTGCCAGCAGCCTAGCTCGGGGTAGCGGCTATAAAAACATTCAGTACTTC. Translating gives CASSLARGSGYKNIQYF.

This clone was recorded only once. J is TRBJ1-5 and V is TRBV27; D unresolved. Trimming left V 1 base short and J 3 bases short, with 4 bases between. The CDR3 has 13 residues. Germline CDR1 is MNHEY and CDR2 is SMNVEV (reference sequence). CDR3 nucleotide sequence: TGTGCCAGCAGTTTATTCGTCAATCAGCCCCAGCATTTT. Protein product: CASSLFVNQPQHF.

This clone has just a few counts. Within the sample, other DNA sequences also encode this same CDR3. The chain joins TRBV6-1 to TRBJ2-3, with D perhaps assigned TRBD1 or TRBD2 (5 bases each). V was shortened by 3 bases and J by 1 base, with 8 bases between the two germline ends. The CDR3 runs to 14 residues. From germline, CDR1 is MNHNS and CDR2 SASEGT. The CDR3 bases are TGTGCCAGCAGTGACCCGGGGCGCACAGATACGCAGTATTTT. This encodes CASSDPGRTDTQYF.

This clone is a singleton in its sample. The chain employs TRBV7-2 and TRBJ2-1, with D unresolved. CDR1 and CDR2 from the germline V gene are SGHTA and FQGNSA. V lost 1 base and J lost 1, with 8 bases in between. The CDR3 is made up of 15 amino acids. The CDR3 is CASSLEHTSYNEQFF. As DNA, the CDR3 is TGTGCCAGCAGCTTAGAGCATACGTCCTACAATGAGCAGTTCTTC.

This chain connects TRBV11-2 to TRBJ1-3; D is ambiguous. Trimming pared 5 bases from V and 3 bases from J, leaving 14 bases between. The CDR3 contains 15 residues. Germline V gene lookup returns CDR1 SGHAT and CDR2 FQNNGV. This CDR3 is CASSPLSGYGNTIYF. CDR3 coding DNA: TGTGCCAGCAGCCCATTGTCGGGGTATGGAAACACCATATATTTT.

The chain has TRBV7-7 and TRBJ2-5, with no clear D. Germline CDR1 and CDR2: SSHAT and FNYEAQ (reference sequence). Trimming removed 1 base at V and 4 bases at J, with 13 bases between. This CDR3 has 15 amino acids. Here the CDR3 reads CASSLVGARGETQYF. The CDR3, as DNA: TGTGCCAGCAGCTTAGTAGGCGCCCGTGGAGAGACCCAGTACTTC.

The CDR3 spells CASSLVSGSRDEQYF. The CDR3 nucleotides read TGTGCCAGCAGCTTGGTTAGCGGGAGCAGAGATGAGCAGTACTTC. The J gene is TRBJ2-7, the V gene TRBV5-6; TRBD2 agrees at 9 bases. This CDR3 contains 15 residues. V was pared by 0 bases and J by 7 bases, with 8 bases of the junction left unmatched. The germline V gene encodes CDR1 SGHDT and CDR2 YYEEEE.

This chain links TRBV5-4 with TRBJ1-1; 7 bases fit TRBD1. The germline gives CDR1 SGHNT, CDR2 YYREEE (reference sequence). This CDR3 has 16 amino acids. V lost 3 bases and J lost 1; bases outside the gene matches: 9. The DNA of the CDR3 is TGTGCCAGCAGCTCAAAAACAGGGGTTAGGAACACTGAAGCTTTCTTT. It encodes CASSSKTGVRNTEAFF.

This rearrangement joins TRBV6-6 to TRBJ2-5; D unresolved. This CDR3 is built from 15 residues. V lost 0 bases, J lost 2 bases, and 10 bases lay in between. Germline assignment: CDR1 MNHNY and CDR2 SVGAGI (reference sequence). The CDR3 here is CASSYSAGTQETQYF. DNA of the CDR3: TGTGCCAGCAGTTACTCGGCAGGCACTCAAGAGACCCAGTACTTC.

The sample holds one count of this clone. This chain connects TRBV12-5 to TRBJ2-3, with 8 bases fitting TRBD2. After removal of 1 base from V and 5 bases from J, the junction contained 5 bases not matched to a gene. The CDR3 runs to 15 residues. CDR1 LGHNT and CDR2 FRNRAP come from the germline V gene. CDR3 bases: TGTGCTAGTGGTTTGGGGCGGGAGGTGATAGATACGCAGTATTTT. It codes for CASGLGREVIDTQYF.

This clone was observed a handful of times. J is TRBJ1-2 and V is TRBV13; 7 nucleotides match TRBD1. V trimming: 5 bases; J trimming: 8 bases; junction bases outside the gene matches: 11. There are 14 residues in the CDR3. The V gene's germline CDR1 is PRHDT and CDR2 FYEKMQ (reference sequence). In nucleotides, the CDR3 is TGTGCCAGCAGCAGAGGAGGGGGCGCAGGGGGCTACACCTTC. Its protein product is CASSRGGGAGGYTF.

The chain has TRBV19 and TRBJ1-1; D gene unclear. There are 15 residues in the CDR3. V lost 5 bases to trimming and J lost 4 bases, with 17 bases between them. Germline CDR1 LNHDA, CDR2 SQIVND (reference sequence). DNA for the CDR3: TGTGCCAGTAGTCTCCGGACGGGTTTGGGCACTGAAGCTTTCTTT. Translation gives CASSLRTGLGTEAFF. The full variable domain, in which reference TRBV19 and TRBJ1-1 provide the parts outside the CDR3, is DGGITQSPKYLFRKEGQNVTLSCEQNLNHDAMYWYRQDPGQGLRLIYYSQIVNDFQKGDIAEGYSVSREKKESFPLTVTSAQKNPTAFYLCASSLRTGLGTEAFFGQGTRLTVV.

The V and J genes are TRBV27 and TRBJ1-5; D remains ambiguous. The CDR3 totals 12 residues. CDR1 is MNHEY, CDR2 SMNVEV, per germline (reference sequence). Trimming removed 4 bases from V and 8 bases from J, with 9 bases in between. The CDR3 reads CASSSFEEPQHF. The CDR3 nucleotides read TGTGCCAGCAGTTCATTTGAGGAGCCCCAGCATTTT.

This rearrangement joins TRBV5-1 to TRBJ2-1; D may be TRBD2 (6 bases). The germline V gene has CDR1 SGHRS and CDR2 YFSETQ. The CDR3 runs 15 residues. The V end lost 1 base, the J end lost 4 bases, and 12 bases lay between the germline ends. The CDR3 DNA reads TGCGCCAGCAGCTTGTATTCCGGGACTTACAATGAGCAGTTCTTC. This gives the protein CASSLYSGTYNEQFF.

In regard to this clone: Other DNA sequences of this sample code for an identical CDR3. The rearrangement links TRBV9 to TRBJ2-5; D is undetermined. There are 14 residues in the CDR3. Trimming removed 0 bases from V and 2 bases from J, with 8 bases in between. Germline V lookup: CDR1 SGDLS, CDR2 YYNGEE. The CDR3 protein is CASSVGTSQETQYF. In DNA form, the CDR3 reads TGTGCCAGCAGCGTAGGGACCAGTCAAGAGACCCAGTACTTC.

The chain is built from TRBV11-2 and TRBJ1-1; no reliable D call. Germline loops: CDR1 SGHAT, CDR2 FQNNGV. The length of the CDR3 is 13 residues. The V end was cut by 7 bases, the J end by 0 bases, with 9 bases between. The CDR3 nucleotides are TGTGCCAGCACCCTAATGATGAACACTGAAGCTTTCTTT. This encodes CASTLMMNTEAFF. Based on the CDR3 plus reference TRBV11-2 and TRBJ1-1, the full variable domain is EAGVAQSPRYKIIEKRQSVAFWCNPISGHATLYWYQQILGQGPKLLIQFQNNGVVDDSQLPKDRFSAERLKGVDSTLKIQPAKLEDSAVYLCASTLMMNTEAFFGQGTRLTVV.

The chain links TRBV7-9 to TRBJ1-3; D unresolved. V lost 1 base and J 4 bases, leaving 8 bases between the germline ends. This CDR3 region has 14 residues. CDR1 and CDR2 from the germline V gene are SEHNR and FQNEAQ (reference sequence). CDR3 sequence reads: CASSLEAGGNTIYF. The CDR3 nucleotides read TGTGCCAGCAGCTTAGAAGCGGGCGGAAACACCATATATTTT.

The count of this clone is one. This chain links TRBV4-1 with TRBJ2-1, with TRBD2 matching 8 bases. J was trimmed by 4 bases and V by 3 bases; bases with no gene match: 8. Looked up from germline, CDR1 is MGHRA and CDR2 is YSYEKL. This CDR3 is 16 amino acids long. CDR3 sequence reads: CASSQETGLVYNEQFF. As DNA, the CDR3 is TGCGCCAGCAGCCAGGAAACGGGACTAGTATACAATGAGCAGTTCTTC.

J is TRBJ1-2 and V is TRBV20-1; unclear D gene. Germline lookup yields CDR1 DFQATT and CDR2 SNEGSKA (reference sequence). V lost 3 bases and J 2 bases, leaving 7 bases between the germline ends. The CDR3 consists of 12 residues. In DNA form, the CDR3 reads TGCAGTGCTAGTCCAGAGAACTATGGCTACACCTTC. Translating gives CSASPENYGYTF.

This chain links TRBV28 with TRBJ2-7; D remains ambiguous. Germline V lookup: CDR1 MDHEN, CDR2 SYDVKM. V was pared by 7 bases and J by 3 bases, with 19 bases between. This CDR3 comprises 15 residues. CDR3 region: CASKPGFPMGYEQYF. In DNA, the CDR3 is TGTGCCAGCAAACCTGGCTTTCCGATGGGCTACGAGCAGTACTTC.

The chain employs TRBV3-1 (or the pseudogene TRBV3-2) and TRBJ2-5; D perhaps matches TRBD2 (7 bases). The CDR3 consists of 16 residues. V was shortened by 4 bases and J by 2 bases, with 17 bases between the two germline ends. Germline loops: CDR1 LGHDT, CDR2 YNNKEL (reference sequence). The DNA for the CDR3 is TGTGCCAGCAGCCCCCAGAGGGAGGGGGATCAAGAGACCCAGTACTTC. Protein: CASSPQREGDQETQYF.

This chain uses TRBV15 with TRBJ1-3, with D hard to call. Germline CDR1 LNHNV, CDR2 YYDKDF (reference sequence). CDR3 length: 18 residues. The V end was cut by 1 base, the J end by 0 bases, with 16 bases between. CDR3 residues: CATSRVGPVRFSGNTIYF. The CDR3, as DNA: TGTGCCACCAGCAGAGTCGGGCCGGTCCGTTTCTCTGGAAACACCATATATTTT.

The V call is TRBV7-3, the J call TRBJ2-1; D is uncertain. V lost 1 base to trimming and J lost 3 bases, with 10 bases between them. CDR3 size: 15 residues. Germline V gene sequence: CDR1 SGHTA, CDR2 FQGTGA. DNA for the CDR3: TGTGCCAGCAGCTTAAGGGGAACCAACTACAATGAGCAGTTCTTC. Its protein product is CASSLRGTNYNEQFF.